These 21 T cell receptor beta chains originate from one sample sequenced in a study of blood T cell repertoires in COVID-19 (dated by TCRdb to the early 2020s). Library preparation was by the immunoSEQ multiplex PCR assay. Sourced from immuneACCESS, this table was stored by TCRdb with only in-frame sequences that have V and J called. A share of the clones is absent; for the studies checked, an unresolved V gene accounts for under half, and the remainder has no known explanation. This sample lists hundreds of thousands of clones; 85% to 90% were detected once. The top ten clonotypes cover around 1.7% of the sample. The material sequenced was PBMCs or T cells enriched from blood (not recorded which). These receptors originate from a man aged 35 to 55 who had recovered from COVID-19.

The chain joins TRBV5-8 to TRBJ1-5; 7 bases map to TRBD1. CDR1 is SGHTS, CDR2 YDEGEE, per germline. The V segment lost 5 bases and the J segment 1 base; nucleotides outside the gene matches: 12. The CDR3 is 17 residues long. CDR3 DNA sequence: TGTGCCAGCAGTTCTAGACAGGGCCGGACGAGCAATCAGCCCCAGCATTTT. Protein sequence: CASSSRQGRTSNQPQHF.

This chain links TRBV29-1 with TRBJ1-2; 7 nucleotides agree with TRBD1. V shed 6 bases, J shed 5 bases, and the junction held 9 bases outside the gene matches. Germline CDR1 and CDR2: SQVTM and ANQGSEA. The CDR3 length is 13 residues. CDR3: CSVLSGQMYGYTF. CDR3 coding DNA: TGCAGCGTACTATCGGGACAGATGTATGGCTACACCTTC.

The CDR3 region has the DNA TGCAGTGATCGGACTCCCTATGGCTACACCTTC. This codes for CSDRTPYGYTF. This chain connects TRBV20-1 to TRBJ1-2; D not resolved. The CDR3 covers 11 residues. The V end lost 7 bases, the J end lost 4 bases, and 10 bases lay between the germline ends. Germline CDR1 DFQATT, CDR2 SNEGSKA (reference sequence).

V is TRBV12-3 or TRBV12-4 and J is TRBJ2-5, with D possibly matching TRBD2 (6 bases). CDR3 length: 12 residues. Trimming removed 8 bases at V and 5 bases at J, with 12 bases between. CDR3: CASALAGETQYF. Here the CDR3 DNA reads TGTGCCAGCGCACTAGCTGGGGAGACCCAGTACTTC.

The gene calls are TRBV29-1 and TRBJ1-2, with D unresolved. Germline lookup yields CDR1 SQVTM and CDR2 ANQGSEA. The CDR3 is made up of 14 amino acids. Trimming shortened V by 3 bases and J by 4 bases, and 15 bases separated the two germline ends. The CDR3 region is CSVDGAPGFYGYTF. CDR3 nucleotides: TGCAGCGTTGATGGCGCTCCAGGATTCTATGGCTACACCTTC.

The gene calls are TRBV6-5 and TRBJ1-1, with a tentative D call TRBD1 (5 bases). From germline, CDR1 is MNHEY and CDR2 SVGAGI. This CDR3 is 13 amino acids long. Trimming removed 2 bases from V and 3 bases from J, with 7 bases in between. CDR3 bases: TGTGCCAGCAGTTACAAGGGGTACACTGAAGCTTTCTTT. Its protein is CASSYKGYTEAFF.

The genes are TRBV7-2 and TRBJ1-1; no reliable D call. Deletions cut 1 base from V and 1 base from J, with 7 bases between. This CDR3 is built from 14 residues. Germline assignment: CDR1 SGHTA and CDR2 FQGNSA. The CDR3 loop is CASSLDGQNTEAFF. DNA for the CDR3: TGTGCCAGCAGCTTAGATGGCCAGAACACTGAAGCTTTCTTT. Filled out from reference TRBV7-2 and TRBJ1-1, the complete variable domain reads GAGVSQSPSNKVTEKGKDVELRCDPISGHTALYWYRQSLGQGLEFLIYFQGNSAPDKSGLPSDRFSAERTGGSVSTLTIQRTQQEDSAVYLCASSLDGQNTEAFFGQGTRLTVV.

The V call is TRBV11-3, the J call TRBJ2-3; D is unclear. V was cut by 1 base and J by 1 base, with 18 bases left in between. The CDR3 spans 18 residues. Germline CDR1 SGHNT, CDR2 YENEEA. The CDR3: CASSLGASYPLGTDTQYF. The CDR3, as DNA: TGTGCCAGCAGCTTAGGGGCCAGCTACCCCCTTGGCACAGATACGCAGTATTTT.

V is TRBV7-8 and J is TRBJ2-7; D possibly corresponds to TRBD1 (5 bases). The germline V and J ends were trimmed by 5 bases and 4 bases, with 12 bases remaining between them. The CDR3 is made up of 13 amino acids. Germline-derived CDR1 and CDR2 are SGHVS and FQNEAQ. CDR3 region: CASSVGQGYEQYF. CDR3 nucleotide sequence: TGTGCCAGCAGCGTGGGGCAGGGATACGAGCAGTACTTC.

The CDR3 DNA reads as TGTGCCAGCAGGACGGGACTGTCTTACGTGGAGCCCCAGCATTTT. The encoded protein is CASRTGLSYVEPQHF. The chain uses TRBV28 and TRBJ1-5; D perhaps matches TRBD1 (5 bases). The CDR3 runs to 15 residues. V gave up 6 bases and J gave up 8 bases, with 20 bases separating them. The V gene's germline CDR1 is MDHEN and CDR2 SYDVKM.

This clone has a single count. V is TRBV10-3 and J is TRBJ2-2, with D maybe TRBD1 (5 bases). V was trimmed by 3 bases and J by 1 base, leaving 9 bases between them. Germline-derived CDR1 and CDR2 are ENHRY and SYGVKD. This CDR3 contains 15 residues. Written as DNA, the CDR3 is TGTGCCATCAGTGAAGGCAGGGAGAACACCGGGGAGCTGTTTTTT. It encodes CAISEGRENTGELFF.

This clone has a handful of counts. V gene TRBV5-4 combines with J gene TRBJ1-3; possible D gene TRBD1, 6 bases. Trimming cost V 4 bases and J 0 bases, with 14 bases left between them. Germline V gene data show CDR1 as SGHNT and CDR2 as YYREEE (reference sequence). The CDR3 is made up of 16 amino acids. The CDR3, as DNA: TGTGCCAGCAGCAAAGAACAGGGCTCCTCTGGAAACACCATATATTTT. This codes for CASSKEQGSSGNTIYF.

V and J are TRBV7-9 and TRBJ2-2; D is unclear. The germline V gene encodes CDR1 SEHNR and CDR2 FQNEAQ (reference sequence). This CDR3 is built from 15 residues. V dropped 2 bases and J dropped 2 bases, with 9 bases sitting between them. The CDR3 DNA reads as TGTGCCAGCAGCTTATCCAGGATAAACACCGGGGAGCTGTTTTTT. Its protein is CASSLSRINTGELFF.

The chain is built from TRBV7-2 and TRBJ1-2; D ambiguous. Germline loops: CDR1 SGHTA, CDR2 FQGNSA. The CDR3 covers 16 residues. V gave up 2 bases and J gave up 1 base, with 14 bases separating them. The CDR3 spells CASSLNPLPFNYGYTF. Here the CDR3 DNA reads TGTGCCAGCAGCTTAAACCCACTCCCCTTTAACTATGGCTACACCTTC.

The CDR3 sequence: CASSLEHRGQPQHF. The CDR3 DNA reads TGTGCCAGCAGCTTAGAGCACAGGGGTCAGCCCCAGCATTTT. J is TRBJ1-5 and V is TRBV7-2; TRBD1 agrees at 7 bases. CDR3 length: 14 amino acids. Germline V gives CDR1 SGHTA, CDR2 FQGNSA. Trimming removed 1 base from V and 6 bases from J; junction bases left unmatched: 3.

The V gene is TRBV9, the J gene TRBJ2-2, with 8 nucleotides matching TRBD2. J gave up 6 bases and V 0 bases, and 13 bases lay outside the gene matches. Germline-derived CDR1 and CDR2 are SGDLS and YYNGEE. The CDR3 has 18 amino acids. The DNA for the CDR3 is TGTGCCAGCAGCGTAGTTCCAGCGGGGGCGCATAGGGCCGGGGAGCTGTTTTTT. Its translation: CASSVVPAGAHRAGELFF.

CDR3 residues: CASSLRTNNEQFF. CDR3 coding DNA: TGTGCCAGCAGCTTGAGGACAAACAATGAGCAGTTCTTC. V gene TRBV11-1 combines with J gene TRBJ2-1; possibly TRBD1 for D (5 bases). Per germline, CDR1 SGHAT and CDR2 FQDESV (reference sequence). V was shortened by 3 bases and J by 5 bases, with 8 bases between the two germline ends. The CDR3 consists of 13 residues.

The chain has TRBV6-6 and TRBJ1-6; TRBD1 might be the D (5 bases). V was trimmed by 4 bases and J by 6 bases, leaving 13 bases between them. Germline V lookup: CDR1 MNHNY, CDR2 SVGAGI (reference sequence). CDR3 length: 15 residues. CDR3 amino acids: CASSSGEGRNSPLHF. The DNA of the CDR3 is TGTGCCAGCAGTTCGGGGGAAGGGCGTAATTCACCCCTCCACTTT.

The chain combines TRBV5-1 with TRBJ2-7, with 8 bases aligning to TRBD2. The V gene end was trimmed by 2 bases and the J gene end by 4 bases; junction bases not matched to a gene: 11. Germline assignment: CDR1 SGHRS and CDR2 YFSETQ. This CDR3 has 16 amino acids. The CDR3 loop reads CASSLSEAGDGYEQYF. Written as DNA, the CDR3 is TGCGCCAGCAGCTTAAGCGAAGCGGGAGATGGGTACGAGCAGTACTTC. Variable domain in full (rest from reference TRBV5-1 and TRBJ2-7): KAGVTQTPRYLIKTRGQQVTLSCSPISGHRSVSWYQQTPGQGLQFLFEYFSETQRNKGNFPGRFSGRQFSNSRSEMNVSTLELGDSALYLCASSLSEAGDGYEQYFGPGTRLTVT.

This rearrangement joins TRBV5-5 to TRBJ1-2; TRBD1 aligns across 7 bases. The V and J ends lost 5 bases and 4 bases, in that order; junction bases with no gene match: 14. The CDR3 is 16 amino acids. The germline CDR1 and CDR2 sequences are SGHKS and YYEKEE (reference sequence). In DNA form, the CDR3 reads TGTGCCAGCAGTAAGAGACAGGGTTCCCGTCTCTATGGCTACACCTTC. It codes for CASSKRQGSRLYGYTF.

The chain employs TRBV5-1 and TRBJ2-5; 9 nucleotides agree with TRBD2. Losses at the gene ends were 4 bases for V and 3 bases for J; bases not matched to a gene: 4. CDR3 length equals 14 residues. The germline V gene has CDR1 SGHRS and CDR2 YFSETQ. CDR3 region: CASSPGLAKETQYF. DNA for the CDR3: TGCGCCAGCAGCCCGGGACTAGCCAAAGAGACCCAGTACTTC.